Following are 16 T cell receptor beta chains from one sample sequenced in a study of blood T cells in healthy people across ages. The use of a sample-barcoded 5' primer and a J-beta primer mix characterized a second PCR of roughly 6 to 11 cycles. TCRdb re-called the 5' RACE reads through MiXCR, storing one row per CDR3 protein. This table has some 1,800,000 distinct CDR3 sequences, about two fifths appearing once. The sample comprised blood. The receptor set was obtained from a human donor in good health.

The rearrangement uses TRBV12-3 or TRBV12-4 and TRBJ2-7; 10 bases map to TRBD1. The CDR3 has 13 residues. The ends lost 9 bases at V and 3 bases at J; junction bases unmatched: 5. Written as DNA, the CDR3 is TGTGCCAGTAGTGACAGGGGGCTCTACGAGCAGTACTTC. Protein product: CASSDRGLYEQYF.

The chain is built from TRBV7-6 and TRBJ2-7; TRBD1 matches 10 bases. This CDR3 spans 17 amino acids. The germline CDR1 and CDR2 sequences are SGHVS and FNYEAQ. V trimming: 5 bases; J trimming: 4 bases; junction bases outside the gene matches: 14. CDR3 in amino acids: CASSVKGTGDMSYEQYF. CDR3 DNA sequence: TGTGCCAGCAGCGTAAAGGGGACAGGGGATATGTCTTACGAGCAGTACTTC.

The chain couples TRBV5-4 to TRBJ2-1; D is undetermined. V lost 4 bases to trimming and J lost 9 bases, with 11 bases between them. CDR3 length equals 12 residues. CDR1 and CDR2 (germline): SGHNT, YYREEE (reference sequence). As DNA, the CDR3 is TGTGCCAGCAGCGCCACCCCGGGTGAGCAGTTCTTC. Translating gives CASSATPGEQFF.

V gene TRBV5-1 combines with J gene TRBJ2-4, with D possibly matching TRBD2 (5 bases). CDR1 is SGHRS and CDR2 is YFSETQ in the germline V gene. The CDR3 spans 17 residues. The V gene lost 0 bases and the J gene lost 5 bases, with 18 bases spanning the gap. The CDR3 DNA sequence: TGCGCCAGCAGCTTGGTACCCGGGATCTCGGGTGAAAACATTCAGTACTTC. Protein product: CASSLVPGISGENIQYF.

The J gene is TRBJ1-2, the V gene TRBV7-3; TRBD1 might be the D (6 bases). This CDR3 has 15 amino acids. Germline V gene lookup returns CDR1 SGHTA and CDR2 FQGTGA. The V end lost 0 bases, the J end lost 7 bases, and 15 bases lay between the germline ends. CDR3 sequence (DNA): TGTGCCAGCAGCTTAACGGGTCCGACAGGAGGTGGCTACACCTTC. Amino acid sequence: CASSLTGPTGGGYTF.

The table lists this clonotype with a few counts. The genes are TRBV30 and TRBJ2-4; TRBD1 agrees at 11 bases. The V and J ends lost 5 bases and 13 bases, in that order; junction bases with no gene match: 16. This CDR3 is built from 15 residues. Germline CDR1 and CDR2: GTSNPN and SVGIG (reference sequence). The CDR3 spells CAWEGGTGGPREQYF. The CDR3 DNA sequence: TGTGCCTGGGAAGGAGGGACAGGGGGTCCTAGGGAGCAGTACTTC.

The chain links TRBV9 to TRBJ2-5; tentatively, D is TRBD1 (6 bases). The CDR3 has 13 amino acids. Deletions cut 7 bases from V and 1 base from J, with 11 bases between. Germline assignment: CDR1 SGDLS and CDR2 YYNGEE. In nucleotides, the CDR3 is TGTGCCAGCGGCGCAGGGGCCCAAGAGACCCAGTACTTC. It translates to CASGAGAQETQYF.

This clonotype was picked up a small number of times. CDR3 region: CAIWDPRRTDTQYF. CDR3 sequence (DNA): TGTGCCATCTGGGATCCTAGGAGGACAGATACGCAGTATTTT. The chain uses TRBV10-3 and TRBJ2-3, with TRBD2 as a possible D gene (5 bases). This CDR3 is built from 14 residues. The V end was cut by 8 bases, the J end by 3 bases, with 15 bases between. Germline CDR1 is ENHRY and CDR2 is SYGVKD.

The rearrangement links TRBV12-3 or TRBV12-4 to TRBJ2-3; D uncertain. This CDR3 is 14 amino acids long. Trimming stripped 4 bases from V and 2 bases from J, with 10 bases between. The CDR3 spells CASSSPRNTDTQYF. In DNA, the CDR3 is TGTGCCAGCAGTTCCCCGAGGAACACAGATACGCAGTATTTT.

This clonotype was detected only a few times. V gene TRBV6-2 or TRBV6-3 combines with J gene TRBJ2-7; D gene ambiguous. The CDR3 has 16 residues. CDR1 and CDR2 (germline): MNHEY, SVGEGT. V lost 2 bases to trimming and J lost 4 bases, with 18 bases between them. CDR3 DNA: TGTGCCAGCAGTTACCAACAGCCGGCCGTCGGGTACGAGCAGTACTTC. Translating it yields CASSYQQPAVGYEQYF.

The chain uses TRBV5-1 and TRBJ1-4; D may be TRBD1 (5 bases). The V and J ends lost 4 bases and 5 bases respectively, with 15 bases between them. The CDR3 is made up of 15 amino acids. Per the germline V gene, CDR1 is SGHRS and CDR2 is YFSETQ. DNA for the CDR3: TGCGCCAGCAGCGGAAACGGGGGTATAAATGAAAAACTGTTTTTT. This encodes CASSGNGGINEKLFF.

The J gene is TRBJ2-1, the V gene TRBV9; D remains unclear. The CDR3 covers 12 residues. V lost 0 bases, J lost 6 bases, and 4 bases lay in between. Germline V CDR1 and CDR2: SGDLS, YYNGEE. This CDR3 is CASSVGANEQFF. As DNA, the CDR3 is TGTGCCAGCAGCGTAGGAGCCAATGAGCAGTTCTTC.

The V gene is TRBV20-1, the J gene TRBJ2-7; 9 nucleotides line up with TRBD1. This CDR3 region has 15 residues. Germline V gene data show CDR1 as DFQATT and CDR2 as SNEGSKA (reference sequence). Germline trimming cut 1 base from V and 2 bases from J; bases unmatched to any gene: 6. The CDR3 spells CSARGYRQGAYEQYF. CDR3 bases: TGCAGTGCTAGAGGTTATAGACAGGGGGCCTACGAGCAGTACTTC.

This chain joins TRBV6-1 and TRBJ1-1, with 7 positions matching TRBD1. Germline-derived CDR1 and CDR2 are MNHNS and SASEGT. The CDR3 loop spans 13 amino acids. V was clipped by 7 bases and J by 4 bases; unmatched bases: 6. For the CDR3, the DNA is TGTGCCAGCACGGGGACAGCATTCACTGAAGCTTTCTTT. As protein: CASTGTAFTEAFF.

This clonotype was observed many times. This chain uses TRBV29-1 with TRBJ2-7, with D unclear. Trimming removed 3 bases from V and 7 bases from J, with 10 bases in between. This CDR3 is built from 11 residues. From germline, CDR1 is SQVTM and CDR2 ANQGSEA. The CDR3 coding sequence is TGCAGCGTTGATTTGGGTTGGGAGCAGTACTTC. Protein product: CSVDLGWEQYF.

V gene TRBV9 combines with J gene TRBJ2-1; 7 nucleotides match TRBD2. The CDR3 totals 15 residues. Germline V lookup: CDR1 SGDLS, CDR2 YYNGEE. The junction had 9 bases not matched to a gene; V was cut back by 0 bases and J by 9 bases. This CDR3 reads CASSVEGLGEGEQFF. The CDR3, as DNA: TGTGCCAGCAGCGTAGAAGGACTCGGGGAGGGTGAGCAGTTCTTC.